This is a list of T cell receptor beta chains from one sample in a study of T cell clones after liver transplantation. Sequencing used immunoSEQ multiplex PCR; TCRdb keeps in-frame clones, though not all of them. Altogether about 20,000 clones are present, around 91% being singletons, with the ten largest covering 10% to 15%. Sample: CD8+ T cells from blood, taken roughly 3.5 years after liver transplant. The receptors were gathered from a human patient who received a liver transplant. Some T cells may have originated in the graft donor. The CDR3 runs from the conserved cysteine through the conserved F or W. Fields, in order: clone size, D gene, V gene, J gene, CDR3 length, CDR3 protein, CDR3 DNA. A D gene is named only where the DNA matches it firmly. Clone sizes are given selectively: once, few, many, or a class where the clone is expanded.

clone size: -; D gene: -; V gene: TRBV7-9; J gene: TRBJ2-1; CDR3 length: 10; CDR3 protein: CASSIYEQFF; CDR3 DNA: TGTGCCAGCAGCATCTATGAGCAGTTCTTC
clone size: -; D gene: -; V gene: TRBV7-2; J gene: TRBJ2-1; CDR3 length: 17; CDR3 protein: CASSSPRDPNSYNEQFF; CDR3 DNA: TGTGCCAGCAGCTCCCCTCGGGACCCCAACTCCTACAATGAGCAGTTCTTC
clone size: -; D gene: TRBD1; V gene: TRBV28; J gene: TRBJ1-1; CDR3 length: 15; CDR3 protein: CASSLGQGYRTEAFF; CDR3 DNA: TGTGCCAGCAGTTTAGGACAGGGTTACAGAACTGAAGCTTTCTTT
clone size: -; D gene: -; V gene: TRBV27; J gene: TRBJ1-2; CDR3 length: 14; CDR3 protein: CASSFGRWEYGYTF; CDR3 DNA: TGTGCCAGCAGTTTCGGTCGGTGGGAGTATGGCTACACCTTC
clone size: -; D gene: TRBD2; V gene: TRBV5-5; J gene: TRBJ2-1; CDR3 length: 17; CDR3 protein: CASSHIARAGARDEQFF; CDR3 DNA: TGCGCCAGCAGCCACATTGCCAGAGCGGGAGCTAGAGATGAGCAGTTCTTC
clone size: -; D gene: TRBD2; V gene: TRBV7-6; J gene: TRBJ2-1; CDR3 length: 16; CDR3 protein: CASSLEPSGSYNEQFF; CDR3 DNA: TGTGCCAGCAGCTTAGAACCTAGCGGGAGCTACAATGAGCAGTTCTTC
clone size: -; D gene: -; V gene: TRBV2; J gene: TRBJ2-1; CDR3 length: 14; CDR3 protein: CASSVYGNYNEQFF; CDR3 DNA: TGTGCCAGCAGTGTATACGGGAACTACAATGAGCAGTTCTTC
clone size: once; D gene: -; V gene: TRBV6-9; J gene: TRBJ2-7; CDR3 length: 12; CDR3 protein: CASSPRGDEQYF; CDR3 DNA: TGTGCCAGCAGTCCCCGGGGAGACGAGCAGTACTTC
clone size: -; D gene: TRBD1; V gene: TRBV28; J gene: TRBJ1-4; CDR3 length: 18; CDR3 protein: CASSLLARGRPANEKLFF; CDR3 DNA: TGTGCCAGCAGTTTATTGGCCAGGGGGAGGCCGGCTAATGAAAAACTGTTTTTT
clone size: -; D gene: -; V gene: TRBV6-5; J gene: TRBJ2-1; CDR3 length: 14; CDR3 protein: CASSYLYAGNEQFF; CDR3 DNA: TGTGCCAGCAGTTACTTGTACGCGGGGAATGAGCAGTTCTTC
clone size: once; D gene: -; V gene: TRBV7-9; J gene: TRBJ1-5; CDR3 length: 14; CDR3 protein: CASSLTNSNQPQHF; CDR3 DNA: TGTGCCAGCAGCTTAACAAATAGCAATCAGCCCCAGCATTTT
clone size: few; D gene: -; V gene: TRBV2; J gene: TRBJ2-3; CDR3 length: 15; CDR3 protein: CASSGTGTSTDTQYF; CDR3 DNA: TGTGCCAGCAGTGGAACAGGTACTAGCACAGATACGCAGTATTTT
clone size: -; D gene: TRBD1; V gene: TRBV9; J gene: TRBJ2-5; CDR3 length: 17; CDR3 protein: CASSVGGGIPKGETQYF; CDR3 DNA: TGTGCCAGCAGCGTAGGAGGGGGCATCCCTAAGGGGGAGACCCAGTACTTC
clone size: once; D gene: TRBD1; V gene: TRBV7-2; J gene: TRBJ1-1; CDR3 length: 16; CDR3 protein: CASSPSPGQRLLGAFF; CDR3 DNA: TGTGCCAGCAGCCCTTCCCCGGGACAGAGACTACTAGGGGCTTTCTTT
clone size: -; D gene: -; V gene: TRBV19; J gene: TRBJ1-5; CDR3 length: 15; CDR3 protein: CASSISLTGNQPQHF; CDR3 DNA: TGTGCCAGTAGTATATCTCTGACGGGGAATCAGCCCCAGCATTTT
clone size: -; D gene: TRBD1; V gene: TRBV7-9; J gene: TRBJ1-2; CDR3 length: 16; CDR3 protein: CASSFGQGQANYGYTF; CDR3 DNA: TGTGCCAGCAGCTTCGGACAGGGCCAAGCTAACTATGGCTACACCTTC
clone size: once; D gene: -; V gene: TRBV25-1; J gene: TRBJ1-4; CDR3 length: 13; CDR3 protein: CASHPKTNEKLFF; CDR3 DNA: TGTGCCAGCCATCCGAAGACCAATGAAAAACTGTTTTTT
clone size: -; D gene: -; V gene: TRBV19; J gene: TRBJ2-7; CDR3 length: 14; CDR3 protein: CASSPGTRIHEQYF; CDR3 DNA: TGTGCCAGTAGTCCGGGGACAAGGATCCACGAGCAGTACTTC
clone size: -; D gene: -; V gene: TRBV28; J gene: TRBJ1-2; CDR3 length: 14; CDR3 protein: CASSRPLNRDGYTF; CDR3 DNA: TGTGCCAGCAGCCGACCTTTAAACAGGGATGGCTACACCTTC
clone size: -; D gene: -; V gene: TRBV5-1; J gene: TRBJ1-1; CDR3 length: 13; CDR3 protein: CASSLGLATEAFF; CDR3 DNA: TGCGCCAGCAGCTTGGGTTTGGCCACTGAAGCTTTCTTT
clone size: -; D gene: TRBD2; V gene: TRBV27; J gene: TRBJ2-7; CDR3 length: 14; CDR3 protein: CASSPPSGNHEQYF; CDR3 DNA: TGTGCCAGCAGTCCCCCCAGCGGGAACCACGAGCAGTACTTC
clone size: -; D gene: -; V gene: TRBV28; J gene: TRBJ2-2; CDR3 length: 15; CDR3 protein: CASSFGSQNTGELFF; CDR3 DNA: TGTGCCAGCAGTTTCGGGTCCCAAAACACCGGGGAGCTGTTTTTT
clone size: -; D gene: TRBD2; V gene: TRBV11-2; J gene: TRBJ2-1; CDR3 length: 17; CDR3 protein: CASSLAATSGRGGEQFF; CDR3 DNA: TGTGCCAGCAGCTTAGCTGCGACTAGCGGGAGGGGGGGTGAGCAGTTCTTC
clone size: once; D gene: TRBD2; V gene: TRBV4-3; J gene: TRBJ2-3; CDR3 length: 16; CDR3 protein: CASSRGSGREADTQYF; CDR3 DNA: TGCGCCAGCAGCCGGGGTAGCGGGAGGGAGGCAGATACGCAGTATTTT
clone size: -; D gene: -; V gene: TRBV16; J gene: TRBJ2-7; CDR3 length: 13; CDR3 protein: CASSLLGTYEQYF; CDR3 DNA: TGTGCCAGCAGCCTACTAGGAACCTACGAGCAGTACTTC
clone size: -; D gene: TRBD2; V gene: TRBV6-4; J gene: TRBJ2-3; CDR3 length: 15; CDR3 protein: CASSGTSGSPDTQYF; CDR3 DNA: TGTGCCAGCAGTGGGACTAGCGGGAGCCCAGATACGCAGTATTTT
clone size: once; D gene: -; V gene: TRBV7-3; J gene: TRBJ2-7; CDR3 length: 15; CDR3 protein: CASSLDAGSGYEQYF; CDR3 DNA: TGTGCCAGCAGCTTAGATGCGGGATCGGGATACGAGCAGTACTTC
clone size: -; D gene: -; V gene: TRBV2; J gene: TRBJ1-1; CDR3 length: 11; CDR3 protein: CASEENTEAFF; CDR3 DNA: TGTGCCAGCGAGGAGAACACTGAAGCTTTCTTT
clone size: -; D gene: -; V gene: TRBV19; J gene: TRBJ2-1; CDR3 length: 14; CDR3 protein: CASSTPGSGAEQFF; CDR3 DNA: TGTGCCAGTAGTACCCCCGGTTCAGGGGCCGAGCAGTTCTTC
clone size: few; D gene: -; V gene: TRBV13; J gene: TRBJ2-3; CDR3 length: 18; CDR3 protein: CASSSLVGSRAPTDTQYF; CDR3 DNA: TGTGCCAGCAGCTCCCTCGTCGGGAGTAGGGCCCCCACAGATACGCAGTATTTT
clone size: -; D gene: -; V gene: TRBV30; J gene: TRBJ1-3; CDR3 length: 15; CDR3 protein: CAWSVIEGWSDTIYF; CDR3 DNA: TGTGCCTGGAGTGTAATCGAGGGCTGGAGCGACACCATATATTTT